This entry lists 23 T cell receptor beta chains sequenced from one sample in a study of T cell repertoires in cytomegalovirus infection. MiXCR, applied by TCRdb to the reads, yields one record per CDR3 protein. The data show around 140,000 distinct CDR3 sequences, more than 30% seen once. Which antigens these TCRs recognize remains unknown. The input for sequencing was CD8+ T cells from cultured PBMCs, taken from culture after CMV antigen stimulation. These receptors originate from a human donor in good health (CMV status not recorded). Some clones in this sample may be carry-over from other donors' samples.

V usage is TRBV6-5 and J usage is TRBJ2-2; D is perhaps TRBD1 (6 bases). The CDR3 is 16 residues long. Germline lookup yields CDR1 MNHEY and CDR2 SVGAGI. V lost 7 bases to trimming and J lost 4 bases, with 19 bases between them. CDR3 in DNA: TGTGCCAGCACTGAACAAAGCTCAGGGGCCACCGGGGAGCTGTTTTTT. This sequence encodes CASTEQSSGATGELFF.

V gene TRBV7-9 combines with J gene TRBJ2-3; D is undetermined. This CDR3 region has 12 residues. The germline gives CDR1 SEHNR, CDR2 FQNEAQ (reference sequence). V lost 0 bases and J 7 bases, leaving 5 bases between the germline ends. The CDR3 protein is CASSLAINTQYF. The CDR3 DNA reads TGTGCCAGCAGCTTAGCGATAAATACGCAGTATTTT.

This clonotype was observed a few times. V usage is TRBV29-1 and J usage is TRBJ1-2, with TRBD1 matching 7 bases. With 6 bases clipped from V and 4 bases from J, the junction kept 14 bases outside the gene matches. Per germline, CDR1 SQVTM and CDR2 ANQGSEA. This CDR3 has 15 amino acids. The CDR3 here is CSVPHGTEMTYGYTF. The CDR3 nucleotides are TGCAGCGTCCCCCATGGGACAGAGATGACCTATGGCTACACCTTC.

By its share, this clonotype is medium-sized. The chain's CDR3 is CASSLDPSYGYTF. CDR3 nucleotide sequence: TGTGCCAGCAGCTTAGACCCATCCTATGGCTACACCTTC. This rearrangement joins TRBV7-3 to TRBJ1-2; D gene ambiguous. V was pared by 2 bases and J by 4 bases, with 8 bases between. This CDR3 region has 13 residues. The germline V gene encodes CDR1 SGHTA and CDR2 FQGTGA.

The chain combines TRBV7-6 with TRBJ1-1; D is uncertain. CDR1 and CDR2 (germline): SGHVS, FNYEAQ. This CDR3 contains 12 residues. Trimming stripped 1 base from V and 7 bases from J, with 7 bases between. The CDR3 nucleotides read TGTGCCAGCAGCTTAGGGCCCGATGAAGCTTTCTTT. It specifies CASSLGPDEAFF.

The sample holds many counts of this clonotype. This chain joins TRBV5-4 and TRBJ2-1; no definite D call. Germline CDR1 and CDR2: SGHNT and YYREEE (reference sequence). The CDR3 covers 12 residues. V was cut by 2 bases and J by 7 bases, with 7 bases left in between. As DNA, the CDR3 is TGTGCCAGCAGCTTTGGAGAAAATGAGCAGTTCTTC. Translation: CASSFGENEQFF.

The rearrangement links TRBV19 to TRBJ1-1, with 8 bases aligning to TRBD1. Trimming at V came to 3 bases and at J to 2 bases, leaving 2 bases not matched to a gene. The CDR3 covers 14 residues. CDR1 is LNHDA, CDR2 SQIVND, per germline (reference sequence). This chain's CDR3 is CASSMAGGNTEAFF. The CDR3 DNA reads TGTGCCAGTAGTATGGCAGGGGGCAACACTGAAGCTTTCTTT.

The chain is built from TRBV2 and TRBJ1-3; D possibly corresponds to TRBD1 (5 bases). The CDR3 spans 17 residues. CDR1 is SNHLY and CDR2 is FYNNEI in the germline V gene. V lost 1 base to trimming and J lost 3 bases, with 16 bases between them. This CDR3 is CASSEGVSRGRGNTIYF. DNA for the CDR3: TGTGCCAGCAGTGAAGGGGTCTCAAGGGGTCGTGGAAACACCATATATTTT.

The CDR3 DNA follows: TGTGCCAGCAGTGAATCGAGTACTGGCACAGATACGCAGTATTTT. Amino acids: CASSESSTGTDTQYF. The V gene is TRBV25-1, the J gene TRBJ2-3; D remains ambiguous. Germline V gene sequence: CDR1 MGHDK, CDR2 SYGVNS. Trimming removed 1 base at V and 1 base at J, with 9 bases between. The CDR3 contains 15 residues.

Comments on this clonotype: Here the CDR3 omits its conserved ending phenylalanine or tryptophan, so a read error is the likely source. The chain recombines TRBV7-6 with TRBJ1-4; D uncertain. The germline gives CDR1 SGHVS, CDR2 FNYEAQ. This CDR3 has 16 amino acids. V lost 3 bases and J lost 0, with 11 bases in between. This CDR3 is CASSFLGDATNEKLFS. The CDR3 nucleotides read TGTGCCAGCAGCTTCCTCGGTGATGCAACTAATGAAAAACTGTTTTCT.

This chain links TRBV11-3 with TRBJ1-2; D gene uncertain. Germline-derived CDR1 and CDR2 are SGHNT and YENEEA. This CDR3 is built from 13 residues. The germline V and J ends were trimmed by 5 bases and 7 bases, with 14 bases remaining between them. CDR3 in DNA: TGTGCCAGCAGCCCTGACGGAAATCTTGGCTACACCTTC. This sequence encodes CASSPDGNLGYTF.

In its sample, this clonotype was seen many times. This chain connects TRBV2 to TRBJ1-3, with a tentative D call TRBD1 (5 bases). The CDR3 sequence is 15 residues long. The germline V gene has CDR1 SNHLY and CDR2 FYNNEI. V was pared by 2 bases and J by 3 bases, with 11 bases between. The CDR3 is CASSEYGADGNTIYF. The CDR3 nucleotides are TGTGCCAGCAGTGAATACGGGGCGGATGGAAACACCATATATTTT. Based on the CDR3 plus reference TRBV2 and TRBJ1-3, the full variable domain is EPEVTQTPSHQVTQMGQEVILRCVPISNHLYFYWYRQILGQKVEFLVSFYNNEISEKSEIFDDQFSVERPDGSNFTLKIRSTKLEDSAMYFCASSEYGADGNTIYFGEGSWLTVV.

The CDR3 sequence: CASSREKLAGQFF. CDR3 in DNA: TGTGCCAGCAGTCGAGAAAAACTAGCGGGGCAGTTCTTC. The rearrangement joins TRBV12-3 or TRBV12-4 to TRBJ2-1, with 9 bases lining up with TRBD2. V lost 5 bases and J lost 12; bases outside the gene matches: 8. This CDR3 comprises 13 residues.

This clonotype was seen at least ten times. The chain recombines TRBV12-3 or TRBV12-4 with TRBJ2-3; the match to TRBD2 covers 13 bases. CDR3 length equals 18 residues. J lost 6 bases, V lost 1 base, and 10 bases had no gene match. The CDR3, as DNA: TGTGCCAGCAGTTTAGATCGGACTAGCGGGGGACGAGGGGATACGCAGTATTTT. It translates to CASSLDRTSGGRGDTQYF.

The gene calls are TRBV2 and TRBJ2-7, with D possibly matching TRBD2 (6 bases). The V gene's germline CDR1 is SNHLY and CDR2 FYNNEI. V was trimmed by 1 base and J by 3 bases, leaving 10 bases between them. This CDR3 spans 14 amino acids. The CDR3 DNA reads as TGTGCCAGCAGTGAAGTCAGGGAGGTCTACGAGCAGTACTTC. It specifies CASSEVREVYEQYF.

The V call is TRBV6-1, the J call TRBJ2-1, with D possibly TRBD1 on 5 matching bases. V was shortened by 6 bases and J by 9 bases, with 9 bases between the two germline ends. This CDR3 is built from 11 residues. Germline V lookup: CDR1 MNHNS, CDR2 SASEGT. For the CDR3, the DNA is TGTGCCAGCAGCGACAGCCCTGAGCAGTTCTTC. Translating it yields CASSDSPEQFF.

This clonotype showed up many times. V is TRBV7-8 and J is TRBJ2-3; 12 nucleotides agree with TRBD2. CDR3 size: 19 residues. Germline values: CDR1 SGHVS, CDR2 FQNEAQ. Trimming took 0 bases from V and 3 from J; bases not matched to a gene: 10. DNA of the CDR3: TGTGCCAGCAGCTTAGCGCCGGGACTAGCGGGCCTGGAGACAGATACGCAGTATTTT. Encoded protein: CASSLAPGLAGLETDTQYF. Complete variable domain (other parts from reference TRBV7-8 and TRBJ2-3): GAGVSQSPRYKVAKRGQDVALRCDPISGHVSLFWYQQALGQGPEFLTYFQNEAQLDKSGLPSDRFFAERPEGSVSTLKIQRTQQEDSAVYLCASSLAPGLAGLETDTQYFGPGTRLTVL.

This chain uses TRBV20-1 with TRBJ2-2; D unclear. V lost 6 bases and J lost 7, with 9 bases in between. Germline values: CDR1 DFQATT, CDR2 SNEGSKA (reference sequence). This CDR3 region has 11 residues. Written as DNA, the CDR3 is TGCAGTGCCCTGGAACTCGGGGAGCTGTTTTTT. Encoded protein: CSALELGELFF.

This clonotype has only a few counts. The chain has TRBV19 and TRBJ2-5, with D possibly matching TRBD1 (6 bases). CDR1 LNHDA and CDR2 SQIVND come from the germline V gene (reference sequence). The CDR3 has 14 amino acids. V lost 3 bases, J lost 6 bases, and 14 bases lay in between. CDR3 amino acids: CASSMSTGQQTQYF. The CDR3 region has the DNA TGTGCCAGTAGTATGAGTACAGGGCAACAGACCCAGTACTTC.

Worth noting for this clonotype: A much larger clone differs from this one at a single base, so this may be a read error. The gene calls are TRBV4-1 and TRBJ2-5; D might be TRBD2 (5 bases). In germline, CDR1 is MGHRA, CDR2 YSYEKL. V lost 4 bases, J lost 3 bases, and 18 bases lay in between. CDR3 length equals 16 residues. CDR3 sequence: CASSPLFGAREETQYF. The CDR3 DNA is TGCGCCAGCAGCCCCCTGTTCGGAGCGAGGGAAGAGACCCAGTACTTC.

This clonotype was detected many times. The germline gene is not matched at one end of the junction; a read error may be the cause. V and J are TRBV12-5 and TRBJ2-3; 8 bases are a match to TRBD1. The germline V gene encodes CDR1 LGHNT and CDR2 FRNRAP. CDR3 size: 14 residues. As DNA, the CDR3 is TGTGCTAGTGGATTGGACAGGGAGACAGATACGCAGTATTTT. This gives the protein CASGLDRETDTQYF. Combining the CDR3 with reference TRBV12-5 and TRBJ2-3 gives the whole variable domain DARVTQTPRHKVTEMGQEVTMRCQPILGHNTVFWYRQTMMQGLELLAYFRNRAPLDDSGMPKDRFSAEMPDATLATLKIQPSEPRDSAVYFCASGLDRETDTQYFGPGTRLTVL.

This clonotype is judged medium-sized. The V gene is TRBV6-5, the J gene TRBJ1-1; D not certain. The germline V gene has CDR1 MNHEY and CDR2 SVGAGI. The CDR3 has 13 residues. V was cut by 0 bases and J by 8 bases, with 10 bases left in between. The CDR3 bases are TGTGCCAGCAGTTACTCTATTGCGAGCGAAGCTTTCTTT. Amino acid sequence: CASSYSIASEAFF.

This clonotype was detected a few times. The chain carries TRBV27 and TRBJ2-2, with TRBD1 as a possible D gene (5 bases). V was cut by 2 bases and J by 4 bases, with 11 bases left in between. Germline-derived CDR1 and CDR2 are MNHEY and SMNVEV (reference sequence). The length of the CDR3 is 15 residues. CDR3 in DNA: TGTGCCAGCAGTTTACTGGGGCGAAGCACCGGGGAGCTGTTTTTT. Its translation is CASSLLGRSTGELFF.